The 3 T cell receptor beta chains reported below all come from one sample, sequenced in a study of shared clonotypes between healthy human individuals. Assay used: immunoSEQ multiplex PCR; TCRdb lists only in-frame clones, some missing. The table includes 2 million to 3 million clones, under 95% detected once. The sequenced material came from naive CD4+ T cells from PBMCs. As to subset: CD45RA+ positively selected. These receptors all stem from a man aged 18 to 29 in good health. Some clones in this sample may be carry-over from other donors' samples.

The V gene is TRBV5-4, the J gene TRBJ1-3, with TRBD1 identical over 7 bases. The CDR3 has 15 amino acids. The germline CDR1 and CDR2 sequences are SGHNT and YYREEE (reference sequence). With 4 bases clipped from V and 4 bases from J, the junction kept 8 bases outside the gene matches. In DNA form, the CDR3 reads TGTGCCAGCAGCGGGGGTCCGGGACAGGGAAACACCATATATTTT. Translated, it gives CASSGGPGQGNTIYF.

CDR3 sequence: CASSLQGILGSDTQYF. Written as DNA, the CDR3 is TGTGCCAGCAGCTTACAGGGGATTTTAGGCTCAGATACGCAGTATTTT. The chain uses TRBV7-2 and TRBJ2-3, with D possibly TRBD1 on 6 matching bases. The CDR3 consists of 16 residues. Looked up from germline, CDR1 is SGHTA and CDR2 is FQGNSA. The V and J ends lost 2 bases and 4 bases respectively, with 16 bases between them.

The J gene is TRBJ1-1, the V gene TRBV6-5; D unclear. The length of the CDR3 is 15 residues. CDR1 is MNHEY, CDR2 SVGAGI, per germline. Trimming shortened V by 0 bases and J by 3 bases, and 11 bases separated the two germline ends. CDR3 DNA: TGTGCCAGCAGTTACTCGAGAGTGTTGGACACTGAAGCTTTCTTT. Translated, it gives CASSYSRVLDTEAFF.